This T cell receptor (beta chain) appears in the sequencing data of a study of immune cell composition in non-small cell lung cancer. Study-wide points: TIL tumour reactivity correlated with maximal tumour-associated clone frequency in adenocarcinoma. Lung adenocarcinomas had lower top 10 clone scores and clonality than squamous tumours.

The CDR3 has 11 residues. Germline V gene lookup returns CDR1 MNHNY and CDR2 SVGAGI (reference sequence). In the case of this clone: The antigen is not known. The junction shows a germline mismatch at one end, possibly a read error.

TCRdb keeps only in-frame clones here, not all; method: immunoSEQ multiplex PCR. Of under 9,000 clones detected, approximately 68% appear once; the ten largest clones hold roughly 7.7%. The gene calls are TRBV6-6 and TRBJ1-4; the D gene is possibly TRBD1 (5 bases). The sequenced sample consisted of lung tumor tissue. The receptor's source is a human donor with non-small cell lung cancer. CDR3 nucleotides: TGTGCCAGCAGTGCCCGCGGACAAGTCTATTTT. Translation gives CASSARGQVYF.